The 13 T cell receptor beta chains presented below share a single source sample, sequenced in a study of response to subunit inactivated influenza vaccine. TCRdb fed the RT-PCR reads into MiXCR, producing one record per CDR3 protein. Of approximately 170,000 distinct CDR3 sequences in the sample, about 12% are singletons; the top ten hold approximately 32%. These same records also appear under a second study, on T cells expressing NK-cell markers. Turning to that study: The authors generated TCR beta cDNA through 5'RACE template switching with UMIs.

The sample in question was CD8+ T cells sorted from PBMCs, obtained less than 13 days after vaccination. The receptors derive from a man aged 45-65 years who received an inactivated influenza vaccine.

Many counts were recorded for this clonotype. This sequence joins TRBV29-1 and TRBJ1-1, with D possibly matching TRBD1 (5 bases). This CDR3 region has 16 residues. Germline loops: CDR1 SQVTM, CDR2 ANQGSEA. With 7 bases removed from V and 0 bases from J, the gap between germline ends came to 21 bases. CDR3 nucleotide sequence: TGCAGCGCTGAGGGTTCAGTAGACAGCCTGAACACTGAAGCTTTCTTT. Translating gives CSAEGSVDSLNTEAFF.

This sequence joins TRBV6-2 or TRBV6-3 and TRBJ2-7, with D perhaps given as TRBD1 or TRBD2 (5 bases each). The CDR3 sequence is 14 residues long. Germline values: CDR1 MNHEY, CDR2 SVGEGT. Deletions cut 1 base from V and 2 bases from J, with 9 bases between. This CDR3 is CASSYFGATYEQYF. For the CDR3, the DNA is TGTGCCAGCAGTTACTTCGGGGCGACCTACGAGCAGTACTTC.

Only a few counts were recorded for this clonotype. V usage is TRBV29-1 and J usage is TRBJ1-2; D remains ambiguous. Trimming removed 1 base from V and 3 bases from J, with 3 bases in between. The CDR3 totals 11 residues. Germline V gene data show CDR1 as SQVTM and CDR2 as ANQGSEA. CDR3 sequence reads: CSVEGDYGYTF. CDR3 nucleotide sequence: TGCAGCGTTGAAGGTGACTATGGCTACACCTTC.

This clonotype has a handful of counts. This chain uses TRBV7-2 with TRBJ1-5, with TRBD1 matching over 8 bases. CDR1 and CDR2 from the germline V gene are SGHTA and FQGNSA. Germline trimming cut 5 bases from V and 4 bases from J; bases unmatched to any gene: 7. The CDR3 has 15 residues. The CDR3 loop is CASSLRTGRNQPQHF. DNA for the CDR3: TGTGCCAGCAGCCTGAGGACAGGGAGGAATCAGCCCCAGCATTTT.

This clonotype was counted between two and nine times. CDR3 sequence reads: CASTGGDLGQETQYF. CDR3 DNA sequence: TGCGCCAGCACAGGGGGGGATCTTGGTCAAGAGACCCAGTACTTC. This rearrangement joins TRBV5-1 to TRBJ2-5; D might be TRBD1 or TRBD2, each matching 7 bases. V dropped 6 bases and J dropped 2 bases, with 17 bases sitting between them. CDR3 length: 15 residues. CDR1 is SGHRS and CDR2 is YFSETQ in the germline V gene.

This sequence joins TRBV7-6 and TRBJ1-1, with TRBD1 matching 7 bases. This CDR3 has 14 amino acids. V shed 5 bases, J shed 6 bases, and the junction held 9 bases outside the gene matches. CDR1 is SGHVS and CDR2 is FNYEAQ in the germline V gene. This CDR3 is CASSISGGQAEAFF. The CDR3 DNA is TGTGCCAGCAGCATTTCAGGGGGGCAAGCTGAAGCTTTCTTT.

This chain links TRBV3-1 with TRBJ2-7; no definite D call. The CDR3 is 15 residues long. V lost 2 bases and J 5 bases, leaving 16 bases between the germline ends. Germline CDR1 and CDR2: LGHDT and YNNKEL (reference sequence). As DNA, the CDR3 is TGTGCCAGCAGCCAACAGGCCCCTTTTACCCACGAGCAGTACTTC. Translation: CASSQQAPFTHEQYF.

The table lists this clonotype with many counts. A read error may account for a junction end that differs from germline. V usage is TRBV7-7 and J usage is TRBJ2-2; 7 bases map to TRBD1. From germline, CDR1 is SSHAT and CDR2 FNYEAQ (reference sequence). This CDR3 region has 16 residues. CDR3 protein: CASSTRGGANTGELFF. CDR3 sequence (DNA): TGTGCTAGCAGCACCCGAGGGGGCGCGAACACCGGGGAGCTGTTTTTT.

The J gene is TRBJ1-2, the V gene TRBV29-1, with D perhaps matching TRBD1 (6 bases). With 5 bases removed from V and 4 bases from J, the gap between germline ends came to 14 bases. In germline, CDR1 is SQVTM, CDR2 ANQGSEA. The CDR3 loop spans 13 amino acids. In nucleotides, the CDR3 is TGCAGCGTTTCGGACAGAGAGATCTATGGCTACACCTTC. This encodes CSVSDREIYGYTF.

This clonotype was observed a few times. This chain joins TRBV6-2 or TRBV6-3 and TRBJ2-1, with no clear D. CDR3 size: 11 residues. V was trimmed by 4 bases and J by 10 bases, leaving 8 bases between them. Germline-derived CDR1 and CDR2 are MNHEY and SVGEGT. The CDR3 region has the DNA TGTGCCAGCAGTTTCCGAGGAGAGCAGTTCTTC. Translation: CASSFRGEQFF.

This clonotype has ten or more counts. The CDR3 protein is CASSSGTGTYEQYF. CDR3 in DNA: TGTGCCAGCAGCTCGGGGACTGGAACCTACGAGCAGTACTTC. The chain employs TRBV7-9 and TRBJ2-7; a weak D match, TRBD2 (6 bases). The CDR3 covers 14 residues. V lost 4 bases, J lost 2 bases, and 12 bases lay in between. The V gene's germline CDR1 is SEHNR and CDR2 FQNEAQ (reference sequence).

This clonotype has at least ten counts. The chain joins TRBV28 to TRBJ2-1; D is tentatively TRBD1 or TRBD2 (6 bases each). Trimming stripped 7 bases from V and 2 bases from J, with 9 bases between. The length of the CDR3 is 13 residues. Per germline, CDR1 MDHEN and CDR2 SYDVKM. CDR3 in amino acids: CASNGGPYNEQFF. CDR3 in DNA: TGTGCCAGCAATGGGGGGCCCTACAATGAGCAGTTCTTC.

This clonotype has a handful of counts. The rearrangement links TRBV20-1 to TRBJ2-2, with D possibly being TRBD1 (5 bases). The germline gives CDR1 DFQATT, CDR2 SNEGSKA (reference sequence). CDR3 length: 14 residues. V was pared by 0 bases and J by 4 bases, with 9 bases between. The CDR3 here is CSARDLGVTGELFF. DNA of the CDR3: TGCAGTGCTAGAGATCTAGGGGTCACCGGGGAGCTGTTTTTT.